This T cell receptor (beta chain) was found in a study of shared clonotypes between healthy human individuals. Germline V gene lookup returns CDR1 SGHRS and CDR2 YFSETQ. V lost 0 bases and J lost 4, with 6 bases in between. The length of the CDR3 is 13 residues. Genomic DNA belonging to each subset was distributed in equal measure over several immunoSEQ plates. Only in-frame clones appear in the TCRdb table, and some are missing; sequencing was by immunoSEQ multiplex PCR. The sample has 2 million to 2.5 million clones, around 95% seen once. The study drew its donors from healthy HIV-negative adults without recent acute infections or vaccinations. Overall study findings and caveats: Generally, estimated richness proved larger in naive subsets than it did in memory subsets.

In the case of this clone: Its cognate antigen is unknown.

The source material was naive CD4+ T cells sorted from blood. The subset here: CD45RA+ positively selected. The TCR originated in a man between 18 and 35 years old in good health. This chain links TRBV5-1 with TRBJ2-3; D is undetermined. The CDR3 region has the DNA TGCGCCAGCAGCTTGGTAGGCGCAGATACGCAGTATTTT. Its protein product is CASSLVGADTQYF.